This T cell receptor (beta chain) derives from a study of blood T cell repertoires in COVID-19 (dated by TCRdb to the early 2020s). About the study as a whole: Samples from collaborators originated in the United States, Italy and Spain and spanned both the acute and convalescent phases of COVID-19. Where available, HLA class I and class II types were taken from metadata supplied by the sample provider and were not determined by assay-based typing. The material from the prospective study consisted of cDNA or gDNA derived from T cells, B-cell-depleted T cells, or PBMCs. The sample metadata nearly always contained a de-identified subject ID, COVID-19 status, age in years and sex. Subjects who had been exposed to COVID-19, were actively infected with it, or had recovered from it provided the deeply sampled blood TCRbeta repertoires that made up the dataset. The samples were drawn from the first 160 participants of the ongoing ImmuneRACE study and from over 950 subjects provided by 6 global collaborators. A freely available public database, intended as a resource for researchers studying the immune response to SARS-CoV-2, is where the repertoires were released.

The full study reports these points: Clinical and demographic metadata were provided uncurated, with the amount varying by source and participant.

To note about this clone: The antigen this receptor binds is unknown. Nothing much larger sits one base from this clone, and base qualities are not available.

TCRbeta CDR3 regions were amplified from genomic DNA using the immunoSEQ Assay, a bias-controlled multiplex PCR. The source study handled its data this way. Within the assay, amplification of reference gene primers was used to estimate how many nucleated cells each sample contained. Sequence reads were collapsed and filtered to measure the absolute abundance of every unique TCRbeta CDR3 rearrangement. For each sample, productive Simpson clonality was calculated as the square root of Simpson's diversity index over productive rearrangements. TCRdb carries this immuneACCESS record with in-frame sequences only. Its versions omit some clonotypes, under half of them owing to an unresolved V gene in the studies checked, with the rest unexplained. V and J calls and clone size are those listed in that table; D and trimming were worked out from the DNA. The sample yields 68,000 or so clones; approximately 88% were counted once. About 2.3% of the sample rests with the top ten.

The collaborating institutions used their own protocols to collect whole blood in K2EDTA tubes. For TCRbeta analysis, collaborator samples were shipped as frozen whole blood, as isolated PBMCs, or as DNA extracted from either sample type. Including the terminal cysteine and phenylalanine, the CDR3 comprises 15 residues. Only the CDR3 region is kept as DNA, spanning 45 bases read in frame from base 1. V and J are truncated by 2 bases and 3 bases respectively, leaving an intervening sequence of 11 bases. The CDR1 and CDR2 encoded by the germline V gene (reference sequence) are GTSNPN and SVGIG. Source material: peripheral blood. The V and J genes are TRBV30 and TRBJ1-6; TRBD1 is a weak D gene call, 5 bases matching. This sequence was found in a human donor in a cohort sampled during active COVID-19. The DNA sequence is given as TGTGCCTGGAGTCGGGACTCTTTCTATAATTCACCCCTCCACTTT. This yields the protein CAWSRDSFYNSPLHF.